Presented here are 16 T cell receptor beta chains from one specimen sequenced in a study of T cell changes during pregnancy in multiple sclerosis. Some clones are missing from TCRdb's copy, which holds only in-frame ones; the method was immunoSEQ multiplex PCR. The sample carries some 100,000 clones, about 94% recorded once. The sequencing here drew on peripheral blood, taken before pregnancy. Every receptor here comes from a female donor with multiple sclerosis, enrolled in a pregnancy study.

This clone was recorded once. This sequence joins TRBV28 and TRBJ1-5; 8 nucleotides agree with TRBD1. Germline V gene sequence: CDR1 MDHEN, CDR2 SYDVKM. This CDR3 contains 15 residues. The J segment lost 3 bases and the V segment lost 6 bases, leaving 7 bases of the junction unmatched. The CDR3: CASSSGGSDNQPQHF. The CDR3 coding sequence is TGTGCCAGCAGCTCAGGGGGCTCTGACAATCAGCCCCAGCATTTT.

The V gene is TRBV27, the J gene TRBJ1-1; perhaps TRBD1 as D (5 bases). Germline assignment: CDR1 MNHEY and CDR2 SMNVEV (reference sequence). V was trimmed by 7 bases and J by 4 bases, leaving 10 bases between them. This CDR3 has 12 residues. The chain's CDR3 is CASTQGGTEAFF. The CDR3 DNA reads as TGTGCCAGCACCCAGGGAGGCACTGAAGCTTTCTTT.

V and J are TRBV27 and TRBJ1-5; 7 nucleotides align to TRBD1. Per germline, CDR1 MNHEY and CDR2 SMNVEV (reference sequence). This CDR3 region has 15 residues. After removal of 5 bases from V and 5 bases from J, the junction contained 9 bases not matched to a gene. The CDR3 coding sequence is TGTGCCAGCAGTCCGTTGGGACAGCAGTATCAGCCCCAGCATTTT. Translation: CASSPLGQQYQPQHF.

The V call is TRBV6-1, the J call TRBJ1-2; D may be TRBD1 (5 bases). Germline CDR1 and CDR2: MNHNS and SASEGT. The CDR3 totals 15 residues. The ends were cut back, 2 bases at V and 4 bases at J, with 14 bases in the middle. The CDR3, as DNA: TGTGCCAGCAGTGAACGGGGGGAGGATTTCTATGGCTACACCTTC. Amino acid sequence: CASSERGEDFYGYTF.

This chain connects TRBV7-2 to TRBJ1-2; D may be TRBD1 (6 bases). The V gene's germline CDR1 is SGHTA and CDR2 FQGNSA. The length of the CDR3 is 13 residues. V lost 3 bases and J 4 bases, leaving 9 bases between the germline ends. DNA for the CDR3: TGTGCCAGCAGCTTCCGGGACATCTATGGCTACACCTTC. Residues: CASSFRDIYGYTF.

This chain uses TRBV7-3 with TRBJ2-1; the match to TRBD2 covers 8 bases. The CDR3 has 16 amino acids. Germline V gene data show CDR1 as SGHTA and CDR2 as FQGTGA. V trimming: 4 bases; J trimming: 0 bases; junction bases outside the gene matches: 5. The DNA for the CDR3 is TGTGCCAGCAGCTCAAGTGGGACTAGCTCCTACAATGAGCAGTTCTTC. Its translation is CASSSSGTSSYNEQFF.

The J gene is TRBJ1-4, the V gene TRBV7-6; 8 bases line up with TRBD1. Trimming at V came to 5 bases and at J to 8 bases, leaving 7 bases not matched to a gene. Germline values: CDR1 SGHVS, CDR2 FNYEAQ. The CDR3 is made up of 14 amino acids. The CDR3 loop is CASSPRTGTEKLFF. CDR3 DNA sequence: TGTGCCAGCAGCCCCCGGACAGGGACGGAAAAACTGTTTTTT.

The genes are TRBV5-6 and TRBJ2-5; 9 nucleotides agree with TRBD2. Trimming at V came to 0 bases and at J to 2 bases, leaving 5 bases not matched to a gene. Looked up from germline, CDR1 is SGHDT and CDR2 is YYEEEE. The CDR3 contains 16 residues. The DNA for the CDR3 is TGTGCCAGCAGCTTGGTGGGCGGGAGGGTACAAGAGACCCAGTACTTC. Its translation: CASSLVGGRVQETQYF.

Remarks on this clone: Mismatch with germline at one junction end may stem from a read error. The chain combines TRBV5-1 with TRBJ2-4; a weak D match, TRBD2 (6 bases). Germline V gene data show CDR1 as SGHRS and CDR2 as YFSETQ. CDR3 length: 15 residues. For the CDR3, the DNA is TGCGCCAGCAGCTTGACTAGCAGCGCCATAAACATTCAGTACTTC. It yields the protein CASSLTSSAINIQYF.

The chain has TRBV27 and TRBJ2-1, with no clear D. This CDR3 region has 13 residues. Germline assignment: CDR1 MNHEY and CDR2 SMNVEV (reference sequence). Trimming took 0 bases from V and 8 from J, leaving 8 bases between them. This CDR3 is CASSLSGVHEQFF. The CDR3 DNA follows: TGTGCCAGCAGTTTATCCGGAGTGCATGAGCAGTTCTTC.

The chain links TRBV5-1 to TRBJ1-1, with D perhaps matching TRBD1 (5 bases). V shed 8 bases and J shed 4 bases, with 15 bases lying between them. This CDR3 is built from 13 residues. The germline V gene encodes CDR1 SGHRS and CDR2 YFSETQ. CDR3 in DNA: TGCGCCAGTTCACGGGACTACGGCACTGAAGCTTTCTTT. Residues: CASSRDYGTEAFF. Variable domain in full (rest from reference TRBV5-1 and TRBJ1-1): KAGVTQTPRYLIKTRGQQVTLSCSPISGHRSVSWYQQTPGQGLQFLFEYFSETQRNKGNFPGRFSGRQFSNSRSEMNVSTLELGDSALYLCASSRDYGTEAFFGQGTRLTVV.

The chain recombines TRBV27 with TRBJ2-3; possible D gene TRBD1, 7 bases. Trimming took off 8 bases at V and 6 bases at J, with 12 bases between the two ends. CDR3 size: 12 residues. The germline V gene encodes CDR1 MNHEY and CDR2 SMNVEV (reference sequence). The CDR3 loop reads CASQGGYDTQYF. The CDR3 region has the DNA TGTGCCAGCCAGGGGGGATATGATACGCAGTATTTT.

CDR3 loop: CASRGLAGGPHTGELFF. The CDR3 nucleotides read TGTGCCAGCAGGGGACTAGCGGGAGGGCCCCACACCGGGGAGCTGTTTTTT. This chain joins TRBV11-2 and TRBJ2-2, with 16 bases lining up with TRBD2. Germline values: CDR1 SGHAT, CDR2 FQNNGV. The CDR3 consists of 17 residues. V was pared by 6 bases and J by 3 bases, with 4 bases of the junction left unmatched.

V and J are TRBV4-3 and TRBJ2-1, with 9 bases matching TRBD2. V trimming: 0 bases; J trimming: 7 bases; junction bases outside the gene matches: 10. The CDR3 is 17 amino acids. Germline lookup yields CDR1 LGHNA and CDR2 YSLEER. CDR3 in DNA: TGCGCCAGCAGCCAAGATCTTTCTAGCGGGAAGTTAAATGAGCAGTTCTTC. This encodes CASSQDLSSGKLNEQFF.

The V call is TRBV28, the J call TRBJ1-1; the match to TRBD1 covers 7 bases. The CDR3 sequence is 13 residues long. CDR1 and CDR2 (germline): MDHEN, SYDVKM. The V and J ends lost 7 bases and 6 bases, in that order; junction bases with no gene match: 8. Here the CDR3 DNA reads TGTGCCAGCACTGTACAGGGGTATTCTGAAGCTTTCTTT. Translation: CASTVQGYSEAFF.

The table lists this clone with a count of one. This chain links TRBV7-2 with TRBJ1-2, with no clear D. The CDR3 is 15 amino acids. From germline, CDR1 is SGHTA and CDR2 FQGNSA. The ends were cut back, 1 base at V and 3 bases at J, with 12 bases in the middle. The CDR3 loop reads CASSLVPGWDYGYTF. CDR3 nucleotide sequence: TGTGCCAGCAGCTTAGTTCCGGGATGGGACTATGGCTACACCTTC.